This TCR beta chain was observed in a study of blood T cell repertoires in COVID-19. Study details: Whether acute or convalescent, the COVID-19 samples came from the United States, Italy and Spain. PBMCs, B-cell-depleted T cells, or T cells were the source of the cDNA or gDNA that made up the material.

CDR1 and CDR2 (germline): LGHNT, FRNRAP. This CDR3 spans 15 amino acids. V shed 6 bases and J 4 bases; nucleotides not matched to a gene: 8. In the authors' methods: Amplified reference gene primers provided the basis for estimating nucleated cell counts. The assay was immunoSEQ multiplex PCR, and TCRdb's table has in-frame clones only and misses some. V, J and clone size derive from that table, while D and trimming were established from the DNA sequence. The table records 100,000 to 150,000 clones, around 89% of them present only once. What was sequenced was peripheral blood. J is TRBJ1-3 and V is TRBV12-5, with 8 bases fitting TRBD1. The origin of this receptor is a man aged 45-60 years with active or convalescent COVID-19. The CDR3 is CASGGQALYGNTIYF. DNA for the CDR3: TGTGCTAGTGGGGGACAGGCGTTATACGGAAACACCATATATTTT.